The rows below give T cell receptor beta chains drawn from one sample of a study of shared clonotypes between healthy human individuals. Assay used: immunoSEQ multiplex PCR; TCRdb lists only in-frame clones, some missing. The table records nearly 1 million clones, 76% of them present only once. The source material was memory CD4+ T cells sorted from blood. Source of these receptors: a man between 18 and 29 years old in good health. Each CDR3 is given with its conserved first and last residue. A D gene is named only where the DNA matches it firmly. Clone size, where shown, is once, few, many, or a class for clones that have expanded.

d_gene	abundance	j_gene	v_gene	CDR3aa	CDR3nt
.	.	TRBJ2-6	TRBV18	CASSPQRNPGANVLTF	TGTGCCAGCTCACCACAGAGGAACCCTGGGGCCAACGTCCTGACTTTC
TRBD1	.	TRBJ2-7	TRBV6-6	CASSYSGQGAYEQYF	TGTGCCAGCAGTTACAGTGGACAGGGGGCTTACGAGCAGTACTTC
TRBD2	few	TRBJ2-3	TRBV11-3	CASSLGTSGGSTDTQYF	TGTGCCAGCAGCTTAGGGACTAGCGGGGGATCCACAGATACGCAGTATTTT
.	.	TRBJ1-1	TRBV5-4	CASSLDFGRNTEAFF	TGTGCCAGCAGCTTGGATTTCGGCCGGAACACTGAAGCTTTCTTT
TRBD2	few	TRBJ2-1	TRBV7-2	CASSLGSGRAEQFF	TGTGCCAGCAGCTTAGGGAGCGGGAGGGCTGAGCAGTTCTTC
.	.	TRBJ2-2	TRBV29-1	CSVGDTGELFF	TGCAGCGTTGGTGACACCGGGGAGCTGTTTTTT
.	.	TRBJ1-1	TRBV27	CATRTVFTPNTEAFF	TGTGCCACCAGAACCGTATTTACTCCAAACACTGAAGCTTTCTTT
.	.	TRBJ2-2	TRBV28	CASSNEGMLGGPYTGELFF	TGTGCCAGCAGTAATGAAGGGATGTTAGGGGGGCCTTACACCGGGGAGCTGTTTTTT
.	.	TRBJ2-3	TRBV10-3	CATNAGLGTDTQYF	TGTGCCACAAACGCGGGCCTGGGCACAGATACGCAGTATTTT
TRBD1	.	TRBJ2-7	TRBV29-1	CSVESPGQGNEQYF	TGCAGCGTTGAATCGCCGGGACAGGGTAACGAGCAGTACTTC
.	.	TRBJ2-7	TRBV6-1	CASGRYEQYF	TGTGCCAGCGGTCGATACGAGCAGTACTTC
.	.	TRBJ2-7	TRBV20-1	CSAPPNEQYF	TGCAGTGCACCCCCAAACGAGCAGTACTTC
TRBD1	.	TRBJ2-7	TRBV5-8	CASSFGQGASSYEQYF	TGTGCCAGCAGCTTCGGACAGGGCGCTTCCTCCTACGAGCAGTACTTC
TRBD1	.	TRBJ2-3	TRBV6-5	CASSRQGSTDTQYF	TGTGCCAGCAGTCGACAGGGGAGCACAGATACGCAGTATTTT
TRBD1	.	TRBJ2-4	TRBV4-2	CASSQVDRGNIQYF	TGTGCCAGCAGCCAAGTGGACAGGGGAAACATTCAGTACTTC
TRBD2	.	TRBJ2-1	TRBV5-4	CASSWGLRGEQFF	TGTGCCAGCAGCTGGGGACTACGAGGGGAGCAGTTCTTC
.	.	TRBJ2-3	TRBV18	CASSPESDTQYF	TGTGCCAGCTCACCCGAATCAGATACGCAGTATTTT
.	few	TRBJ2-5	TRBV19	CASRGDTETQYF	TGTGCCAGTAGGGGGGACACAGAGACCCAGTACTTC
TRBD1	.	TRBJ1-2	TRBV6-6	CASSYEGARGYTF	TGTGCCAGCAGTTACGAGGGGGCGCGAGGCTACACCTTC
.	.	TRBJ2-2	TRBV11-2	CASSLAIDTGELFF	TGTGCCAGCAGCTTGGCCATCGACACCGGGGAGCTGTTTTTT
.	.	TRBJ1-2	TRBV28	CASSSVTDYGYTF	TGTGCCAGCAGTTCGGTAACGGACTATGGCTACACCTTC
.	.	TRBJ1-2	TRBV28	CASRVRSGYTF	TGTGCCAGCAGGGTCAGGAGTGGCTACACCTTC
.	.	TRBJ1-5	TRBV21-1	CASSKARHAGPLSNQPQHF	TGTGCCAGCAGCAAAGCTCGTCACGCGGGACCGCTGAGCAATCAGCCCCAGCATTTT
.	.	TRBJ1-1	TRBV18	CASSPPSLGREAFF	TGTGCCAGCTCACCACCGTCCTTGGGGCGGGAAGCTTTCTTT
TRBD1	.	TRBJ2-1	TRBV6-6	CASSPPGQGASNEQFF	TGTGCCAGCAGCCCCCCCGGGCAGGGGGCGAGCAATGAGCAGTTCTTC
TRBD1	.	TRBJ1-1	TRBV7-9	CASSLLDREAFF	TGTGCCAGCAGCCTATTGGACAGGGAAGCTTTCTTT
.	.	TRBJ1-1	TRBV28	CASRIDRGGMNTEAFF	TGTGCCAGCAGGATCGATAGGGGGGGGATGAACACTGAAGCTTTCTTT
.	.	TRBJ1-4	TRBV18	CASSPQGPNEKLFF	TGTGCCAGCTCACCACAGGGTCCTAATGAAAAACTGTTTTTT
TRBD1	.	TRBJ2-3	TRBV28	CASSPVMGTGSTDTQYF	TGTGCCAGCAGTCCCGTAATGGGGACAGGGAGCACAGATACGCAGTATTTT
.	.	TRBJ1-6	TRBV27	CAERGRVGSPLHF	TGTGCCGAAAGGGGGAGGGTCGGATCACCCCTCCACTTT
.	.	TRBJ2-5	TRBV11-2	CASSFLVRGFQETQYF	TGTGCCAGCAGCTTCCTCGTGCGAGGGTTCCAAGAGACCCAGTACTTC
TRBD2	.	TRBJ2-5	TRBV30	CAWSSGISGGEQTQYF	TGTGCCTGGAGTAGCGGAATTAGCGGGGGGGAACAGACCCAGTACTTC
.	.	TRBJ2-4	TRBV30	CAGVAKNIQYF	TGTGCCGGTGTAGCCAAAAACATTCAGTACTTC
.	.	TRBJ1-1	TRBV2	CASSEAMARGEAFF	TGTGCCAGCAGTGAAGCGATGGCACGAGGTGAAGCTTTCTTT
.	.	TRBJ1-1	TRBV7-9	CASSSFLGPNTEAFF	TGTGCCAGCAGCTCCTTTTTGGGACCGAACACTGAAGCTTTCTTT
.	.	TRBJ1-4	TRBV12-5	CASVGLYGQKNEKLFF	TGTGCTAGTGTTGGGTTGTACGGACAGAAGAATGAAAAACTGTTTTTT
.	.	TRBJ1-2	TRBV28	CASNTGSGGYTF	TGTGCCAGCAATACAGGGTCCGGAGGCTACACCTTC
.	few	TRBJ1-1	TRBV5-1	CASSLGQGITEAFF	TGCGCCAGCAGCTTGGGCCAGGGGATCACTGAAGCTTTCTTT
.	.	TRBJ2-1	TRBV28	CASSFLEVGGNEQFF	TGTGCCAGCAGTTTTCTAGAGGTGGGGGGTAATGAGCAGTTCTTC
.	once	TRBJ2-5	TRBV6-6	CASSPLRETQYF	TGTGCCAGCAGCCCACTGAGAGAGACCCAGTACTTC